These T cell receptor beta chains were read from a single sample in a study of chemoradiotherapy in HPV16-positive cancers. The assay was immunoSEQ multiplex PCR, and TCRdb's table has in-frame clones only and misses some. The profile covers about 8,700 clones, with around 74% appearing a single time and around 9.2% taken by the ten largest. The sample was taken from a patient who underwent chemoradiotherapy. Receptors originate from a human donor with HPV-associated anogenital cancer. CDR3s include the opening cysteine and the closing phenylalanine or tryptophan. Each record gives: J gene, clone size, D gene, V gene, CDR3 length, CDR3 protein, CDR3 DNA. D genes are given only for firm matches. The size of a clone is reported for some rows only, either as once, few or many, or as a class for expanded clones.

>TRBJ2-4|-|-|TRBV30|13
CAWSGFAKNIQYF
TGTGCCTGGAGTGGTTTTGCCAAAAACATTCAGTACTTC
>TRBJ2-3|-|TRBD2|TRBV4-2|17
CASSHFGRAGSTDTQYF
TGTGCCAGCAGCCACTTTGGGAGGGCCGGGAGCACAGATACGCAGTATTTT
>TRBJ2-7|-|TRBD1|TRBV7-2|18
CASSLGPAGQGSTYEQYF
TGTGCCAGCAGCTTAGGTCCGGCGGGACAGGGGTCTACCTACGAGCAGTACTTC
>TRBJ1-5|-|-|TRBV18|13
CASSQGVDQPQHF
TGTGCCAGCTCACAAGGGGTGGACCAGCCCCAGCATTTT
>TRBJ2-3|-|TRBD2|TRBV7-3|14
CASNSGSPGDTQYF
TGTGCCAGCAATAGCGGGAGTCCGGGAGATACGCAGTATTTT
>TRBJ2-1|-|-|TRBV5-6|13
CASSLAEGNEQFF
TGTGCCAGCAGCCTCGCGGAGGGGAATGAGCAGTTCTTC
>TRBJ2-1|-|-|TRBV4-3|16
CASSQDIGGSYNEQFF
TGCGCCAGCAGCCAAGATATAGGAGGCTCCTACAATGAGCAGTTCTTC
>TRBJ2-1|-|-|TRBV10-2|16
CASSDERPSSYNEQFF
TGCGCCAGCAGTGACGAGCGGCCGAGCTCCTACAATGAGCAGTTCTTC
>TRBJ1-2|-|-|TRBV28|19
CASSLITPWGGDQNYGYTF
TGTGCCAGCAGTCTCATAACCCCCTGGGGGGGGGACCAAAACTATGGCTACACCTTC
>TRBJ2-3|few|TRBD2|TRBV7-9|13
CASSPTTSHTQYF
TGTGCCAGCAGCCCAACGACTAGCCATACGCAGTATTTT
>TRBJ1-2|-|-|TRBV10-2|13
CASSERQARGYTF
TGCGCCAGCAGTGAGAGGCAGGCTAGGGGCTACACCTTC
>TRBJ2-2|-|-|TRBV7-8|13
CASSLKDTGELFF
TGTGCCAGCAGCCTAAAGGATACCGGGGAGCTGTTTTTT
>TRBJ2-1|-|-|TRBV28|13
CASIDHSYNEQFF
TGTGCCAGCATCGACCATTCCTACAATGAGCAGTTCTTC
>TRBJ2-1|few|TRBD1|TRBV7-3|15
CASSLWTGGMNEQFF
TGTGCCAGCAGCTTATGGACAGGGGGCATGAATGAGCAGTTCTTC
>TRBJ2-3|-|-|TRBV7-8|15
CASSLDEQMTDTQYF
TGTGCCAGCAGCTTAGATGAACAGATGACAGATACGCAGTATTTT
>TRBJ2-3|-|-|TRBV2|12
CASSPLSDTQYF
TGTGCCAGCAGCCCTCTGTCAGATACGCAGTATTTT
>TRBJ2-5|-|TRBD1|TRBV19|12
CASGTGWETQYF
TGTGCCAGTGGGACAGGATGGGAGACCCAGTACTTC
>TRBJ2-7|-|TRBD1|TRBV4-1|15
CASSQGDRGAYEQYF
TGCGCCAGCAGCCAAGGGGACAGGGGCGCCTACGAGCAGTACTTC
>TRBJ2-1|-|-|TRBV9|13
CASGGVSFNEQFF
TGTGCCAGCGGTGGCGTTTCCTTCAATGAGCAGTTCTTC
>TRBJ1-1|-|-|TRBV5-1|14
CASSLGHGNTEAFF
TGCGCCAGCAGCTTAGGTCATGGGAACACTGAAGCTTTCTTT
>TRBJ1-2|-|TRBD1|TRBV5-4|13
CASNYDRGYGYTF
TGTGCCAGCAACTACGACAGGGGCTATGGCTACACCTTC
>TRBJ2-7|-|-|TRBV28|15
CASSSMGGATYEQYF
TGTGCCAGCAGTAGCATGGGGGGCGCGACCTACGAGCAGTACTTC
>TRBJ2-2|-|-|TRBV7-8|15
CASSFVLQNTGELFF
TGTGCCAGCAGCTTCGTCCTACAAAACACCGGGGAGCTGTTTTTT
>TRBJ2-1|-|-|TRBV21-1|15
CASKTSGDRVCEQFF
TGTGCCAGCAAGACTAGCGGGGATCGTGTCTGTGAGCAGTTCTTC
>TRBJ2-3|few|TRBD1|TRBV5-1|14
CASSSGQGTDTQYF
TGCGCCAGCAGCTCGGGACAGGGAACAGATACGCAGTATTTT
>TRBJ2-5|-|TRBD1|TRBV9|15
CASSVGQGAGETQYF
TGTGCCAGCAGCGTGGGGCAGGGGGCAGGAGAGACCCAGTACTTC
>TRBJ2-2|-|TRBD1|TRBV9|16
CASSVGGQGNTGELFF
TGTGCCAGCAGCGTAGGGGGACAGGGAAACACCGGGGAGCTGTTTTTT
>TRBJ1-1|-|-|TRBV11-3|13
CASSHAGRPEAFF
TGTGCCAGCAGCCACGCCGGCAGGCCTGAAGCTTTCTTT
>TRBJ1-5|-|-|TRBV2|15
CASSEYGLINQPQHF
TGTGCCAGCAGTGAATACGGACTGATCAATCAGCCCCAGCATTTT
>TRBJ1-2|-|-|TRBV28|16
CASSSGILNSNYGYTF
TGTGCCAGCAGTTCAGGGATATTGAATTCTAACTATGGCTACACCTTC
>TRBJ2-3|-|TRBD1|TRBV6-5|14
CASTEGASTDTQYF
TGTGCCAGCACCGAGGGGGCAAGCACAGATACGCAGTATTTT